The 9 T cell receptor beta chains below were found in one sample sequenced in a study of T cell responses to AZD1222 COVID-19 vaccine. Profiled with immunoSEQ multiplex PCR; TCRdb holds only in-frame clones, not every one. Altogether 150,000 to 200,000 clones are present, roughly 90% being singletons, with the ten largest covering less than 1.5%. Material: peripheral blood, obtained 28 days after the second AZD1222 dose. These receptors all come from an adult who received the AZD1222 COVID-19 vaccine.

The gene calls are TRBV2 and TRBJ1-5; TRBD1 aligns across 7 bases. This CDR3 comprises 16 residues. Per the germline V gene, CDR1 is SNHLY and CDR2 is FYNNEI. V was clipped by 3 bases and J by 0 bases; unmatched bases: 5. For the CDR3, the DNA is TGTGCCAGCAGTGATTATGACAGGGTTAGCAATCAGCCCCAGCATTTT. Translated: CASSDYDRVSNQPQHF.

This clone was detected only a few times. The chain is built from TRBV6-2 or TRBV6-3 and TRBJ2-7; TRBD1 is a possible D gene (6 bases). CDR3 length: 13 residues. Trimming took off 6 bases at V and 5 bases at J, with 14 bases between the two ends. Germline V gives CDR1 MNHEY, CDR2 SVGEGT. For the CDR3, the DNA is TGTGCCAGCAGCAACAGGGTTTCGGACGAGCAGTACTTC. It yields the protein CASSNRVSDEQYF.

This clone was counted a single time. The chain carries TRBV28 and TRBJ1-4, with D tentatively TRBD1 (6 bases). V was trimmed by 3 bases and J by 3 bases, leaving 14 bases between them. The germline V gene encodes CDR1 MDHEN and CDR2 SYDVKM. The CDR3 has 16 residues. The CDR3 DNA follows: TGTGCCAGCAGTTTTCGACAGGAGGTGGCTAATGAAAAACTGTTTTTT. It encodes CASSFRQEVANEKLFF. The full variable domain, with the rest looked up from reference TRBV28 and TRBJ1-4, is DVKVTQSSRYLVKRTGEKVFLECVQDMDHENMFWYRQDPGLGLRLIYFSYDVKMKEKGDIPEGYSVSREKKERFSLILESASTNQTSMYLCASSFRQEVANEKLFFGSGTQLSVL.

This clone has only one observation. The V gene is TRBV5-8, the J gene TRBJ1-5; D not certain. Germline V gene lookup returns CDR1 SGHTS and CDR2 YDEGEE. Trimming took 0 bases from V and 3 from J, leaving 4 bases between them. The CDR3 consists of 13 residues. The CDR3 loop is CASSLGINQPQHF. For the CDR3, the DNA is TGTGCCAGCAGCTTGGGGATCAATCAGCCCCAGCATTTT.

The V gene is TRBV28, the J gene TRBJ1-4; D gene unclear. CDR1 is MDHEN and CDR2 is SYDVKM in the germline V gene. The CDR3 extends over 12 amino acids. V lost 3 bases and J lost 7, with 6 bases in between. The CDR3 here is CASSFSGEKLFF. DNA of the CDR3: TGTGCCAGCAGTTTTTCCGGTGAAAAACTGTTTTTT.

This clone was seen more than once but under ten times. The chain is built from TRBV6-6 and TRBJ1-3; D not certain. Trimming cost V 6 bases and J 4 bases, with 7 bases left between them. CDR1 is MNHNY and CDR2 is SVGAGI in the germline V gene (reference sequence). This CDR3 has 12 residues. In DNA, the CDR3 is TGTGCCAGCAGCTCACTGGGAAACACCATATATTTT. This gives the protein CASSSLGNTIYF.

The J gene is TRBJ2-7, the V gene TRBV7-9; possibly TRBD1 for D (6 bases). Trimming stripped 5 bases from V and 5 bases from J, with 10 bases between. Germline assignment: CDR1 SEHNR and CDR2 FQNEAQ (reference sequence). CDR3 length: 12 amino acids. This chain's CDR3 is CASSPRTDEQYF. In DNA, the CDR3 is TGTGCCAGCAGCCCCAGGACAGACGAGCAGTACTTC.

The chain recombines TRBV7-2 with TRBJ1-2, with D unclear. This CDR3 contains 14 residues. Germline CDR1 is SGHTA and CDR2 is FQGNSA. Trimming cost V 5 bases and J 8 bases, with 18 bases left between them. CDR3 nucleotides: TGTGCCAGCAGCATCGCGGGAGCCCGCCTGGGCTACACCTTC. As protein: CASSIAGARLGYTF.

The chain is built from TRBV9 and TRBJ1-5, with 7 bases fitting TRBD1. Germline CDR1 and CDR2: SGDLS and YYNGEE. The CDR3 totals 14 residues. Trimming removed 3 bases from V and 4 bases from J; junction bases left unmatched: 4. The CDR3 nucleotides are TGTGCCAGCAGCGGGGGACAGTTGAATCAGCCCCAGCATTTT. Translating it yields CASSGGQLNQPQHF.